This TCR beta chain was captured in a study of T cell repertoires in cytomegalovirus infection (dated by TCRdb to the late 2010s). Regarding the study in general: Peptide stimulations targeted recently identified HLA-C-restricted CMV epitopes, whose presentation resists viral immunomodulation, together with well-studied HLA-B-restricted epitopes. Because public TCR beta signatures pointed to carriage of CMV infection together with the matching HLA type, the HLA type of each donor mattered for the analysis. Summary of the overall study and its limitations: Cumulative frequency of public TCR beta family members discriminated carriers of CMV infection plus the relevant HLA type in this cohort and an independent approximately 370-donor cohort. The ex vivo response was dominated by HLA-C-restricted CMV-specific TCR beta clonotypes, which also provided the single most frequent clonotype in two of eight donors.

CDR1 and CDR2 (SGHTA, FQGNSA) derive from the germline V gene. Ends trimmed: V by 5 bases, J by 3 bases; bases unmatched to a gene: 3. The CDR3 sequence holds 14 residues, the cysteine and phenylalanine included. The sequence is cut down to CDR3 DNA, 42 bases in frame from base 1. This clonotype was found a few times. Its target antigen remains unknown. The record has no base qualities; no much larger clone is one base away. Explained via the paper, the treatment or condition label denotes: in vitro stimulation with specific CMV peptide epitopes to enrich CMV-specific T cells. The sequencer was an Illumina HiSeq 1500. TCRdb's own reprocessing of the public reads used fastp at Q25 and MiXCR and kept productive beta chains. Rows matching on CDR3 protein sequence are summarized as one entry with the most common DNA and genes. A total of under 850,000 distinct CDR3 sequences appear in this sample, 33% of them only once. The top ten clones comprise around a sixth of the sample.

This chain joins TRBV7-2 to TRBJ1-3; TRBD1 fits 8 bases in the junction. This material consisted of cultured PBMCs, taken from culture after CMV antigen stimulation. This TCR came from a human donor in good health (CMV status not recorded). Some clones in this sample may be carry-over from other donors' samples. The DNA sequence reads TGTGCCAGCAGCCCGGACAGGGATGGAAACACCATATATTTT. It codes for CASSPDRDGNTIYF.